The present T cell receptor (beta chain) was sequenced within a study of shared clonotypes between healthy human individuals. Study-level findings and limits: Sharing across several donors was seen in 5% to 5.5% of naive CD4 clonotypes.

Details on this clone: Its cognate antigen is unknown.

Trimming pared 6 bases from V and 3 bases from J, leaving 10 bases between. This CDR3 contains 13 residues. Germline loops: CDR1 SNHLY, CDR2 FYNNEI. Sequenced by immunoSEQ multiplex PCR; TCRdb stores in-frame clones only, minus some. Altogether 2,100,000 or so clones are present, approximately 94% being singletons, with the ten largest covering around 0.13%. Sequencing was done on a sample of naive CD4+ T cells sorted from blood. The sample's subset: CD45RA+ positively selected. The clonotype was recovered from a man aged 18 to 29 in good health. V and J are TRBV2 and TRBJ2-3, with D perhaps being TRBD1 or TRBD2 (5 bases each). The CDR3 loop is CASSGRETDTQYF. The CDR3 coding sequence is TGTGCCAGCAGCGGCAGGGAGACAGATACGCAGTATTTT.